A single sample gave rise to the 6 T cell receptor beta chains below, sequenced in a study of cytomegalovirus exposure and HLA in healthy donors. PCR involved 60 Vbeta and 13 Jbeta primers. TCRdb's table, derived via immunoSEQ multiplex PCR, lists solely in-frame clones and lacks some. The data contain about 100,000 clones, 73% of them singletons. Sequencing was done on a sample of PBMCs. These receptors were collected from a man in his forties in good health and CMV-seronegative.

The V and J genes are TRBV5-1 and TRBJ1-1; maybe TRBD1 (6 bases). CDR3 length: 15 amino acids. V was pared by 2 bases and J by 3 bases, with 14 bases between. Germline CDR1 and CDR2: SGHRS and YFSETQ. The DNA for the CDR3 is TGCGCCAGCAGCTTCGGTACAGGGAAGGACACTGAAGCTTTCTTT. Its protein is CASSFGTGKDTEAFF.

This clone was picked up a small number of times. CDR3 nucleotides: TGTGCCAGCAGTTCCCAGACAGGGTGGGCCTACGAGCAGTACTTC. Translating it yields CASSSQTGWAYEQYF. This chain connects TRBV27 to TRBJ2-7; TRBD1 agrees at 7 bases. Germline V gene data show CDR1 as MNHEY and CDR2 as SMNVEV (reference sequence). The CDR3 consists of 15 residues. The V gene end was trimmed by 4 bases and the J gene end by 2 bases; junction bases not matched to a gene: 8.

The rearrangement uses TRBV10-2 and TRBJ2-7; no definite D call. The CDR3 totals 13 residues. V lost 4 bases and J 2 bases, leaving 9 bases between the germline ends. Per the germline V gene, CDR1 is WSHSY and CDR2 is SAAADI. CDR3 region: CASSGVMTYEQYF. CDR3 DNA sequence: TGCGCCAGCAGTGGCGTCATGACCTACGAGCAGTACTTC.

The chain carries TRBV10-3 and TRBJ1-2; D perhaps matches TRBD1 (6 bases). V was trimmed by 0 bases and J by 4 bases, leaving 9 bases between them. Per the germline V gene, CDR1 is ENHRY and CDR2 is SYGVKD. CDR3 length: 14 residues. This CDR3 reads CAISESMGAYGYTF. The CDR3 DNA reads as TGTGCCATCAGTGAGTCGATGGGGGCCTATGGCTACACCTTC.

V usage is TRBV6-5 and J usage is TRBJ1-2, with TRBD1 matching over 7 bases. In germline, CDR1 is MNHEY, CDR2 SVGAGI. The CDR3 extends over 15 amino acids. J was trimmed by 4 bases and V by 4 bases; bases with no gene match: 9. Here the CDR3 reads CASSFVTGDLYGYTF. The CDR3 DNA is TGTGCCAGCAGTTTTGTCACAGGGGACCTCTATGGCTACACCTTC.

The chain is built from TRBV15 and TRBJ1-2, with D perhaps TRBD1 (5 bases). Germline V gene data show CDR1 as LNHNV and CDR2 as YYDKDF (reference sequence). The CDR3 covers 14 residues. V gave up 0 bases and J gave up 3 bases, with 8 bases separating them. The CDR3, as DNA: TGTGCCACCAGCAGAGATCCAGGGTACTATGGCTACACCTTC. Residues: CATSRDPGYYGYTF.